Shown below are 31 T cell receptor beta chains from a single sample sequenced in a study of cytomegalovirus exposure and HLA in healthy donors. Use of 60 Vbeta and 13 Jbeta primers characterized the PCR. Using immunoSEQ multiplex PCR, the repertoire was profiled, and TCRdb retains in-frame clones only, with some absent. Here the sample spans around 95,000 clones, 75% to 85% being singletons. Sequencing was done on a sample of PBMCs. The receptors shown here come from a man aged 25-45 years in good health and CMV-seropositive.

This clone was counted once. The chain carries TRBV9 and TRBJ1-3; D possibly corresponds to TRBD1 (5 bases). This CDR3 is built from 16 residues. V was pared by 0 bases and J by 2 bases, with 12 bases between. Germline CDR1 SGDLS, CDR2 YYNGEE. The CDR3 reads CASSVEDKLPGNTIYF. CDR3 nucleotide sequence: TGTGCCAGCAGCGTAGAGGACAAATTGCCTGGAAACACCATATATTTT.

Concerning this clone: One junction end disagrees with the germline gene, perhaps due to a read error. This chain connects TRBV19 to TRBJ1-2; D is possibly TRBD1 (6 bases). In germline, CDR1 is LNHDA, CDR2 SQIVND (reference sequence). There are 14 residues in the CDR3. DNA of the CDR3: TGTGCCAGTAGTGCCGATCCGGGACAACGGCTTCTATCCTTC. Translated, it gives CASSADPGQRLLSF.

This clone was picked up one time. The genes are TRBV18 and TRBJ1-2, with TRBD1 matching 10 bases. V lost 5 bases to trimming and J lost 7 bases; unmatched junction nucleotides: 10. Germline loops: CDR1 KGHSH, CDR2 LQKENI. This CDR3 has 15 residues. This CDR3 reads CASSSGTGVGRGYTF. The CDR3 DNA is TGTGCCAGCTCATCCGGGACAGGGGTGGGCCGTGGCTACACCTTC.

This clone appeared once. The chain uses TRBV9 and TRBJ2-3, with 8 bases that match TRBD2. V shed 5 bases, J shed 2 bases, and the junction held 10 bases outside the gene matches. Germline lookup yields CDR1 SGDLS and CDR2 YYNGEE. The CDR3 runs 16 residues. CDR3 in DNA: TGTGCCAGCAGTGAGACTAGCGCGGGAGCCACAGATACGCAGTATTTT. Amino acids: CASSETSAGATDTQYF. Based on the CDR3 plus reference TRBV9 and TRBJ2-3, the full variable domain is DSGVTQTPKHLITATGQRVTLRCSPRSGDLSVYWYQQSLDQGLQFLIQYYNGEERAKGNILERFSAQQFPDLHSELNLSSLELGDSALYFCASSETSAGATDTQYFGPGTRLTVL.

This clone was recorded only once. This chain joins TRBV19 and TRBJ2-7, with 7 bases lining up with TRBD2. The CDR3 extends over 15 amino acids. V trimming: 1 base; J trimming: 4 bases; junction bases outside the gene matches: 7. Germline lookup yields CDR1 LNHDA and CDR2 SQIVND (reference sequence). The CDR3 spells CASSIGGGRGYEQYF. As DNA, the CDR3 is TGTGCCAGTAGTATAGGGGGGGGACGAGGATACGAGCAGTACTTC. Supplemented by reference TRBV19 and TRBJ2-7, the full variable domain reads DGGITQSPKYLFRKEGQNVTLSCEQNLNHDAMYWYRQDPGQGLRLIYYSQIVNDFQKGDIAEGYSVSREKKESFPLTVTSAQKNPTAFYLCASSIGGGRGYEQYFGPGTRLTVT.

The chain combines TRBV10-3 with TRBJ1-3; D might be TRBD1 (5 bases). The CDR3 runs to 13 residues. The V end was cut by 3 bases, the J end by 3 bases, with 6 bases between. CDR1 is ENHRY and CDR2 is SYGVKD in the germline V gene. The CDR3 spells CAISDRDGNTIYF. Written as DNA, the CDR3 is TGTGCCATCAGTGACAGGGATGGAAACACCATATATTTT.

The J gene is TRBJ2-3, the V gene TRBV14; D is unclear. Germline V gene lookup returns CDR1 SGHDN and CDR2 FVKESK. The CDR3 runs 15 residues. Trimming removed 0 bases from V and 6 bases from J, with 13 bases in between. CDR3 nucleotide sequence: TGTGCCAGCAGCCAAGATAGGCTCCCGCGGGATACGCAGTATTTT. This codes for CASSQDRLPRDTQYF.

This chain connects TRBV28 to TRBJ1-4; no clear D. V lost 4 bases, J lost 8 bases, and 17 bases lay in between. The CDR3 runs to 15 residues. Germline V lookup: CDR1 MDHEN, CDR2 SYDVKM. The CDR3 sequence: CASSSPGSTREKLFF. CDR3 in DNA: TGTGCCAGCAGTTCCCCGGGTTCCACGAGGGAAAAACTGTTTTTT. Together with reference TRBV28 and TRBJ1-4, the CDR3 gives the full variable domain: DVKVTQSSRYLVKRTGEKVFLECVQDMDHENMFWYRQDPGLGLRLIYFSYDVKMKEKGDIPEGYSVSREKKERFSLILESASTNQTSMYLCASSSPGSTREKLFFGSGTQLSVL.

The chain combines TRBV20-1 with TRBJ1-1; no definite D call. CDR1 and CDR2 from the germline V gene are DFQATT and SNEGSKA (reference sequence). Trimming left V 7 bases short and J 3 bases short, with 9 bases between. The length of the CDR3 is 11 residues. In DNA, the CDR3 is TGCAGTGAGAAGGGAGACACTGAAGCTTTCTTT. Translation: CSEKGDTEAFF.

This clone was counted once. J is TRBJ1-2 and V is TRBV11-2; the match to TRBD1 covers 11 bases. Germline V lookup: CDR1 SGHAT, CDR2 FQNNGV. CDR3 length equals 17 residues. V lost 3 bases, J lost 3 bases, and 9 bases stayed unmatched. CDR3 protein: CASSFTGTGGSYYGYTF. The CDR3 DNA reads as TGTGCCAGCAGCTTTACCGGGACAGGGGGTTCTTACTATGGCTACACCTTC.

Of note for this clone: Germline is not matched at one junction end, which may reflect a read error. The chain links TRBV7-2 to TRBJ2-3, with D possibly TRBD2 on 6 matching bases. Germline CDR1 SGHTA, CDR2 FQGNSA. This CDR3 is 14 amino acids long. CDR3 protein: CATNRLVSLPTLDF. Here the CDR3 DNA reads TGTGCCACCAACCGACTAGTTAGTCTCCCCACTCTGGATTTT.

This chain joins TRBV7-2 and TRBJ2-1; 10 bases are shared with TRBD2. The length of the CDR3 is 14 residues. The V gene end was trimmed by 5 bases and the J gene end by 6 bases; junction bases not matched to a gene: 4. Germline V gives CDR1 SGHTA, CDR2 FQGNSA. CDR3 nucleotide sequence: TGTGCCAGCAGCCCGGGACTAGCGCTCAATGAGCAGTTCTTC. It specifies CASSPGLALNEQFF.

This clone was counted between two and nine times. The chain is built from TRBV5-1 and TRBJ2-4; tentatively, D is TRBD2 (6 bases). The germline gives CDR1 SGHRS, CDR2 YFSETQ. The CDR3 runs to 17 residues. V lost 0 bases to trimming and J lost 8 bases, with 21 bases between them. The CDR3 DNA is TGCGCCAGCAGCTTGGGTCGACACCGGACCGGGGGAGACATTCAGTACTTC. Translation gives CASSLGRHRTGGDIQYF.

The chain couples TRBV28 to TRBJ1-5, with D tentatively TRBD1 (5 bases). This CDR3 has 16 residues. V was shortened by 7 bases and J by 2 bases, with 18 bases between the two germline ends. CDR1 and CDR2 from the germline V gene are MDHEN and SYDVKM. The DNA for the CDR3 is TGTGCCAGCACCCCGGGGAGGGGAGAAGGCAATCAGCCCCAGCATTTT. Translated: CASTPGRGEGNQPQHF. Supplemented by reference TRBV28 and TRBJ1-5, the full variable domain reads DVKVTQSSRYLVKRTGEKVFLECVQDMDHENMFWYRQDPGLGLRLIYFSYDVKMKEKGDIPEGYSVSREKKERFSLILESASTNQTSMYLCASTPGRGEGNQPQHFGDGTRLSIL.

CDR3 in DNA: TGTGCCAGCAGCCATGGCACAGATACGCAGTATTTT. It specifies CASSHGTDTQYF. The chain couples TRBV7-6 to TRBJ2-3; D not certain. Germline lookup yields CDR1 SGHVS and CDR2 FNYEAQ. This CDR3 has 12 residues. Trimming shortened V by 5 bases and J by 1 base, and 4 bases separated the two germline ends.

V usage is TRBV5-5 and J usage is TRBJ2-7; a weak D match, TRBD1 (5 bases). This CDR3 is built from 14 residues. In germline, CDR1 is SGHKS, CDR2 YYEKEE (reference sequence). The V end was cut by 1 base, the J end by 4 bases, with 12 bases between. The chain's CDR3 is CASSLRGWGYEQYF. The CDR3, as DNA: TGTGCCAGCAGCTTGAGGGGATGGGGTTACGAGCAGTACTTC.

The V and J genes are TRBV28 and TRBJ1-3, with 9 bases identical to TRBD1. The ends lost 6 bases at V and 0 bases at J; junction bases unmatched: 9. The CDR3 sequence is 17 residues long. CDR1 MDHEN and CDR2 SYDVKM come from the germline V gene. The CDR3 DNA reads as TGTGCCAGCAGACTCGGGACAGGGCTAGGCTCTGGAAACACCATATATTTT. This sequence encodes CASRLGTGLGSGNTIYF.

In DNA, the CDR3 is TGTGCCAGCAGCAGACTAGCGGCCGAGCTACCCTACGAGCAGTACTTC. Amino acids: CASSRLAAELPYEQYF. The V call is TRBV7-9, the J call TRBJ2-7, with TRBD2 identical over 9 bases. V lost 5 bases to trimming and J lost 2 bases; unmatched junction nucleotides: 10. Germline V lookup: CDR1 SEHNR, CDR2 FQNEAQ (reference sequence). CDR3 length: 16 amino acids.

The chain couples TRBV9 to TRBJ2-1; D might be TRBD2 (6 bases). This CDR3 contains 15 residues. In germline, CDR1 is SGDLS, CDR2 YYNGEE. Trimming removed 3 bases at V and 0 bases at J, with 10 bases between. CDR3 protein: CASSAQDYSYNEQFF. CDR3 bases: TGTGCCAGCAGCGCACAGGACTACTCCTACAATGAGCAGTTCTTC.

The genes are TRBV7-8 and TRBJ2-1; TRBD2 matches at 11 bases. CDR3 length: 17 amino acids. The germline V gene encodes CDR1 SGHVS and CDR2 FQNEAQ. J gave up 8 bases and V 1 base, and 10 bases lay outside the gene matches. The chain's CDR3 is CASSLGRLAGGPDEQFF. In DNA form, the CDR3 reads TGTGCCAGCAGCTTAGGGCGATTAGCGGGAGGGCCGGATGAGCAGTTCTTC.

The chain has TRBV6-6 and TRBJ1-2; TRBD1 might be the D (6 bases). This CDR3 is built from 14 residues. Trimming took 4 bases from V and 2 from J, leaving 11 bases between them. Germline V CDR1 and CDR2: MNHNY, SVGAGI (reference sequence). The DNA of the CDR3 is TGTGCCAGCAGTTCTCCAGGACAGAACTATGGCTACACCTTC. Its translation: CASSSPGQNYGYTF.

This chain connects TRBV28 to TRBJ2-5; TRBD2 might be the D (6 bases). The DNA end is more similar to TRBJ2-7, so the J call may be wrong. The CDR3 is 15 residues long. The germline V gene has CDR1 MDHEN and CDR2 SYDVKM. CDR3 loop: CASSLWSGGSYEQYF. The CDR3 region has the DNA TGTGCCAGCAGTTTATGGTCCGGGGGTTCCTACGAGCAGTACTTC.

The CDR3 sequence is CASSFSRREETQYF. The DNA of the CDR3 is TGTGCCAGCAGCTTCAGCAGGCGGGAAGAGACCCAGTACTTC. The V gene is TRBV7-9, the J gene TRBJ2-5, with D perhaps TRBD2 (5 bases). Trimming removed 3 bases from V and 3 bases from J, with 11 bases in between. The CDR3 is 14 residues long. CDR1 and CDR2 (germline): SEHNR, FQNEAQ (reference sequence).

This chain links TRBV6-1 with TRBJ2-4; 10 nucleotides agree with TRBD2. The CDR3 is 11 amino acids. Germline assignment: CDR1 MNHNS and CDR2 SASEGT. V lost 9 bases, J lost 12 bases, and 5 bases stayed unmatched. The CDR3 reads CASTLAGGQYF. The CDR3 DNA reads as TGTGCCAGTACCTTAGCGGGAGGTCAGTACTTC.

The V and J genes are TRBV5-4 and TRBJ2-1; 13 positions match TRBD2. In germline, CDR1 is SGHNT, CDR2 YYREEE (reference sequence). The CDR3 consists of 18 residues. The ends lost 4 bases at V and 7 bases at J; junction bases unmatched: 14. CDR3 in DNA: TGTGCCAGCAGCGACCACAATATACTAGCGGGAGGGCCAAATGAGCAGTTCTTC. Residues: CASSDHNILAGGPNEQFF.

This sequence joins TRBV7-2 and TRBJ1-1; a weak D match, TRBD1 (6 bases). The V gene's germline CDR1 is SGHTA and CDR2 FQGNSA. This CDR3 comprises 15 residues. Trimming left V 1 base short and J 2 bases short, with 11 bases between. The CDR3 coding sequence is TGTGCCAGCAGCTTAGAGGGGGGGCCCAACACTGAAGCTTTCTTT. It yields the protein CASSLEGGPNTEAFF.

The V gene is TRBV25-1, the J gene TRBJ2-1, with 9 bases matching TRBD2. This CDR3 is built from 14 residues. V lost 6 bases and J lost 8; bases outside the gene matches: 8. Germline CDR1 and CDR2: MGHDK and SYGVNS. This CDR3 is CASRIAGDIDEQFF. The CDR3 DNA is TGTGCCAGCAGAATAGCGGGAGACATCGATGAGCAGTTCTTC.

The J gene is TRBJ2-5, the V gene TRBV6-5, with 7 nucleotides matching TRBD2. The CDR3 covers 14 residues. V dropped 4 bases and J dropped 1; count of bases not matched to a gene: 3. CDR1 is MNHEY, CDR2 SVGAGI, per germline. The CDR3 region is CASSWGRAQETQYF. In nucleotides, the CDR3 is TGTGCCAGCAGTTGGGGGAGGGCCCAAGAGACCCAGTACTTC.

A single count supports this clone. The CDR3 protein is CASSLFQGAPNRVKGYEQYF. The CDR3, as DNA: TGCGCCAGCAGCTTGTTCCAGGGGGCCCCCAACAGGGTTAAGGGCTACGAGCAGTACTTC. The gene calls are TRBV5-1 and TRBJ2-5; 8 bases align to TRBD1. The J call may be in error: the DNA end matches TRBJ2-7 better. Germline V gene sequence: CDR1 SGHRS, CDR2 YFSETQ. This CDR3 is 20 amino acids long.

The chain employs TRBV5-1 and TRBJ1-2; TRBD1 agrees at 12 bases. Germline-derived CDR1 and CDR2 are SGHRS and YFSETQ. The CDR3 loop spans 17 amino acids. V lost 4 bases to trimming and J lost 4 bases; unmatched junction nucleotides: 11. CDR3 loop: CASSRPGTGGGFYGYTF. For the CDR3, the DNA is TGCGCCAGCAGCCGACCCGGGACAGGGGGCGGATTCTATGGCTACACCTTC.

The rearrangement joins TRBV5-1 to TRBJ2-3; TRBD2 aligns across 7 bases. With 1 base clipped from V and 4 bases from J, the junction kept 3 bases outside the gene matches. The CDR3 consists of 14 residues. CDR1 SGHRS and CDR2 YFSETQ come from the germline V gene. CDR3 sequence (DNA): TGCGCCAGCAGCTTGCGGGGAGGGCCAGATACGCAGTATTTT. It specifies CASSLRGGPDTQYF.